Shown below are 18 T cell receptor beta chains from a single sample sequenced in a study of blood T cell repertoires in COVID-19. The data were produced by immunoSEQ multiplex PCR, yet TCRdb's version contains in-frame clones alone and is incomplete. This table has 20,000 to 25,000 clones, about 88% appearing once. Sequenced input: peripheral blood. These receptors were collected from a human donor in a cohort sampled during active COVID-19. The donor label of this sample is uncertain.

The V call is TRBV19, the J call TRBJ1-5; D gene unclear. The CDR3 spans 14 residues. Trimming left V 6 bases short and J 6 bases short, with 15 bases between. Germline V gives CDR1 LNHDA, CDR2 SQIVND (reference sequence). CDR3 coding DNA: TGTGCCAGTAGCCCACTAGGGTTAGGTCAGCCCCAGCATTTT. It specifies CASSPLGLGQPQHF.

The rearrangement joins TRBV19 to TRBJ1-1; 8 nucleotides agree with TRBD1. The CDR3 loop spans 13 amino acids. Germline V CDR1 and CDR2: LNHDA, SQIVND (reference sequence). The trim removed 8 bases at V and 1 base at J, leaving 3 bases unmatched. DNA for the CDR3: TGTGCCAGTCGACAGGGGACGAACACTGAAGCTTTCTTT. Translated: CASRQGTNTEAFF. Combining the CDR3 with reference TRBV19 and TRBJ1-1 gives the whole variable domain DGGITQSPKYLFRKEGQNVTLSCEQNLNHDAMYWYRQDPGQGLRLIYYSQIVNDFQKGDIAEGYSVSREKKESFPLTVTSAQKNPTAFYLCASRQGTNTEAFFGQGTRLTVV.

This sequence joins TRBV5-4 and TRBJ2-6, with 7 bases aligning to TRBD1. Trimming removed 4 bases from V and 0 bases from J; junction bases left unmatched: 10. Germline CDR1 SGHNT, CDR2 YYREEE (reference sequence). The CDR3 covers 18 residues. The CDR3 coding sequence is TGTGCCAGCAGCAGGGGACAGCCGCTCAGCTCTGGGGCCAACGTCCTGACTTTC. Residues: CASSRGQPLSSGANVLTF.

The chain is built from TRBV7-9 and TRBJ2-3, with D possibly matching TRBD1 (6 bases). Trimming took 4 bases from V and 7 from J, leaving 12 bases between them. The CDR3 has 13 residues. Germline CDR1 is SEHNR and CDR2 is FQNEAQ (reference sequence). This CDR3 is CASSSLQGHTQYF. CDR3 bases: TGTGCCAGCAGCTCGTTACAGGGTCATACGCAGTATTTT. Full variable domain (remainder filled in from reference TRBV7-9 and TRBJ2-3): DTGVSQNPRHKITKRGQNVTFRCDPISEHNRLYWYRQTLGQGPEFLTYFQNEAQLEKSRLLSDRFSAERPKGSFSTLEIQRTEQGDSAMYLCASSSLQGHTQYFGPGTRLTVL.

V gene TRBV5-1 combines with J gene TRBJ2-1; 9 nucleotides line up with TRBD2. With V trimmed by 5 bases and J by 0 bases, 6 bases remained unmatched. The CDR3 is made up of 16 amino acids. From germline, CDR1 is SGHRS and CDR2 YFSETQ. The CDR3 reads CASRTSGLLSYNEQFF. CDR3 DNA sequence: TGCGCCAGCAGGACTAGCGGCCTCCTCTCCTACAATGAGCAGTTCTTC.

This chain connects TRBV7-9 to TRBJ2-7; 10 positions agree with TRBD1. The CDR3 runs 14 residues. J lost 4 bases, V lost 5 bases, and 5 bases had no gene match. Per the germline V gene, CDR1 is SEHNR and CDR2 is FQNEAQ (reference sequence). The chain's CDR3 is CASSTGQGMYEQYF. The DNA for the CDR3 is TGTGCCAGCAGCACGGGACAGGGGATGTACGAGCAGTACTTC.

The CDR3 spells CASSLGGTDNTGELFF. DNA of the CDR3: TGTGCCAGCAGCTTGGGTGGGACAGATAACACCGGGGAGCTGTTTTTT. The chain has TRBV7-9 and TRBJ2-2; 7 nucleotides line up with TRBD1. The germline CDR1 and CDR2 sequences are SEHNR and FQNEAQ (reference sequence). Losses at the gene ends were 3 bases for V and 2 bases for J; bases not matched to a gene: 6. The CDR3 is 16 residues long. The entire variable domain, with the rest obtained from reference TRBV7-9 and TRBJ2-2, is as follows: DTGVSQNPRHKITKRGQNVTFRCDPISEHNRLYWYRQTLGQGPEFLTYFQNEAQLEKSRLLSDRFSAERPKGSFSTLEIQRTEQGDSAMYLCASSLGGTDNTGELFFGEGSRLTVL.

This rearrangement joins TRBV20-1 to TRBJ2-3, with 8 bases matching TRBD2. The CDR3 runs to 10 residues. Germline values: CDR1 DFQATT, CDR2 SNEGSKA (reference sequence). V lost 3 bases to trimming and J lost 13 bases; unmatched junction nucleotides: 3. The CDR3 reads CSASGRAEYF. CDR3 nucleotide sequence: TGCAGTGCTAGCGGGAGGGCCGAGTATTTT.

V gene TRBV28 combines with J gene TRBJ1-2; TRBD1 matches at 11 bases. CDR3 length equals 16 residues. The junction had 4 bases not matched to a gene; V was cut back by 4 bases and J by 0 bases. Germline V lookup: CDR1 MDHEN, CDR2 SYDVKM. CDR3 nucleotides: TGTGCCAGCAGTTCCGGGGACAGGGGGACTAACTATGGCTACACCTTC. This encodes CASSSGDRGTNYGYTF.

The chain couples TRBV5-1 to TRBJ2-1, with TRBD2 matching 9 bases. Germline assignment: CDR1 SGHRS and CDR2 YFSETQ. The CDR3 length is 14 residues. V lost 2 bases, J lost 6 bases, and 3 bases stayed unmatched. The DNA for the CDR3 is TGCGCCAGCAGCTTAAGCGGGAGGATCAATGAGCAGTTCTTC. Protein: CASSLSGRINEQFF.

This clone has only one observation. CDR3 bases: TGTGCCTGGAGTTACCGGAGTCACTACGAGCAGTACTTC. Translating it yields CAWSYRSHYEQYF. This chain uses TRBV30 with TRBJ2-7; the D is unclear. Germline V CDR1 and CDR2: GTSNPN, SVGIG (reference sequence). CDR3 size: 13 residues. V lost 2 bases to trimming and J lost 3 bases, with 11 bases between them.

The V and J genes are TRBV24-1 and TRBJ2-3; 13 bases align to TRBD2. The V and J ends lost 4 bases and 5 bases, in that order; junction bases with no gene match: 8. The germline gives CDR1 KGHDR, CDR2 SFDVKD. This CDR3 is built from 17 residues. The CDR3, as DNA: TGTGCCACCAGTGACCTCGGACTAGCGGGGGACTTAGATACGCAGTATTTT. Amino acid sequence: CATSDLGLAGDLDTQYF.

The CDR3, as DNA: TGCAGCGTCGGACTTTCCATTTCCTACAATGAGCAGTTCTTC. It is translated as CSVGLSISYNEQFF. The chain is built from TRBV29-1 and TRBJ2-1, with D perhaps matching TRBD2 (5 bases). The CDR3 is 14 residues long. V shed 6 bases and J shed 1 base, with 13 bases lying between them. Germline values: CDR1 SQVTM, CDR2 ANQGSEA.

This clone occurred a few times. This sequence joins TRBV6-6 and TRBJ2-2; 10 bases map to TRBD1. V dropped 4 bases and J dropped 5; count of bases not matched to a gene: 4. This CDR3 is built from 15 residues. Germline CDR1 reads MNHNY; CDR2 reads SVGAGI (reference sequence). CDR3 in DNA: TGTGCCAGCAGTTCCGACAGGGGGCTTACCGGGGAGCTGTTTTTT. Translation: CASSSDRGLTGELFF.

The chain employs TRBV5-1 and TRBJ1-2; maybe TRBD1 (5 bases). CDR3 length: 15 residues. Per the germline V gene, CDR1 is SGHRS and CDR2 is YFSETQ. V gave up 2 bases and J gave up 4 bases, with 15 bases separating them. The CDR3 protein is CASSLWTGTTYGYTF. The DNA of the CDR3 is TGCGCCAGCAGCTTATGGACCGGGACTACCTATGGCTACACCTTC.

This chain links TRBV24-1 with TRBJ2-2; TRBD2 matches at 10 bases. Germline V gene lookup returns CDR1 KGHDR and CDR2 SFDVKD. The length of the CDR3 is 17 residues. The V gene end was trimmed by 3 bases and the J gene end by 5 bases; junction bases not matched to a gene: 8. For the CDR3, the DNA is TGTGCCACCAGTGATCCCCTAGCGGGAGCGGTGACCGGGGAGCTGTTTTTT. It specifies CATSDPLAGAVTGELFF.

V and J are TRBV5-1 and TRBJ1-1; D is possibly TRBD1 (6 bases). This CDR3 is built from 15 residues. CDR1 is SGHRS and CDR2 is YFSETQ in the germline V gene. Trimming took off 4 bases at V and 1 base at J, with 14 bases between the two ends. The CDR3 sequence is CASSLEPGANTEAFF. Written as DNA, the CDR3 is TGCGCCAGCAGCCTAGAACCAGGGGCGAACACTGAAGCTTTCTTT.

This sequence joins TRBV6-2 or TRBV6-3 and TRBJ2-7, with 7 nucleotides matching TRBD2. V was clipped by 6 bases and J by 3 bases; unmatched bases: 14. CDR1 and CDR2 from the germline V gene are MNHEY and SVGEGT. The CDR3 consists of 16 residues. The CDR3 spells CASSTPLPSSGYEQYF. DNA for the CDR3: TGTGCCAGCAGCACCCCCCTCCCCTCTAGCGGCTACGAGCAGTACTTC.